The 12 T cell receptor beta chains given below trace back to one sample, sequenced in a study of blood T cell repertoires in COVID-19. TCRdb's copy holds only in-frame clones and misses some; the assay was immunoSEQ multiplex PCR. This table holds approximately 70,000 clones, approximately 91% found once. The specimen sequenced was peripheral blood. The receptors originated from a man between 45 and 60 years old with COVID-19, enrolled during active disease.

This clone appeared a single time. V and J are TRBV2 and TRBJ2-3; 9 bases are shared with TRBD2. J was trimmed by 0 bases and V by 5 bases; bases with no gene match: 3. There are 15 residues in the CDR3. Germline CDR1 SNHLY, CDR2 FYNNEI. CDR3 sequence: CASSWTSESTDTQYF. The CDR3 DNA follows: TGTGCCAGCAGTTGGACTAGCGAGAGCACAGATACGCAGTATTTT.

The rearrangement joins TRBV19 to TRBJ1-3; 7 nucleotides match TRBD1. The length of the CDR3 is 16 residues. Germline V gene sequence: CDR1 LNHDA, CDR2 SQIVND (reference sequence). V was pared by 6 bases and J by 0 bases, with 8 bases of the junction left unmatched. Here the CDR3 reads CASSFVDRDSGNTIYF. The DNA for the CDR3 is TGTGCCAGTAGCTTCGTCGACAGGGACTCTGGAAACACCATATATTTT.

This clone appeared a few times. This chain joins TRBV5-1 and TRBJ1-5; 7 bases are a match to TRBD1. In germline, CDR1 is SGHRS, CDR2 YFSETQ. The ends lost 0 bases at V and 3 bases at J; junction bases unmatched: 3. The CDR3 has 15 residues. The CDR3 spells CASSLEGGLNQPQHF. The CDR3 DNA follows: TGCGCCAGCAGCTTGGAAGGGGGCCTCAATCAGCCCCAGCATTTT. The full variable domain, its missing parts supplied by reference TRBV5-1 and TRBJ1-5, is KAGVTQTPRYLIKTRGQQVTLSCSPISGHRSVSWYQQTPGQGLQFLFEYFSETQRNKGNFPGRFSGRQFSNSRSEMNVSTLELGDSALYLCASSLEGGLNQPQHFGDGTRLSIL.

V gene TRBV7-2 combines with J gene TRBJ2-5; weak D call: TRBD2 (5 bases). With 2 bases removed from V and 2 bases from J, the gap between germline ends came to 15 bases. CDR1 and CDR2 (germline): SGHTA, FQGNSA. CDR3 length: 16 amino acids. The CDR3 region has the DNA TGTGCCAGCAGCTTATCGAGCGGAGCTGGTCAAGAGACCCAGTACTTC. It translates to CASSLSSGAGQETQYF.

The J gene is TRBJ1-4, the V gene TRBV7-9; D gene ambiguous. The V gene's germline CDR1 is SEHNR and CDR2 FQNEAQ (reference sequence). The CDR3 totals 13 residues. Trimming cost V 6 bases and J 5 bases, with 10 bases left between them. The CDR3 DNA reads as TGTGCCAGCAGACCTTACAGCAATGAAAAACTGTTTTTT. It codes for CASRPYSNEKLFF.

Regarding this clone: At the DNA level, this CDR3 is encoded by other sequences in the same sample as well. The gene calls are TRBV5-1 and TRBJ2-7; TRBD2 agrees at 13 bases. CDR3 length: 15 residues. CDR1 and CDR2 (germline): SGHRS, YFSETQ. With V trimmed by 4 bases and J by 3 bases, 4 bases remained unmatched. As DNA, the CDR3 is TGCGCCAGCAGCCCACGGACTAGCGGGAGCTACGAGCAGTACTTC. The encoded protein is CASSPRTSGSYEQYF.

Written as DNA, the CDR3 is TGTGCCAGAAGCCCCCATTGCCCACTAGCGGGAGGGCCGAGCTCCTACAATGAGCAGTTCTTC. It codes for CARSPHCPLAGGPSSYNEQFF. The chain links TRBV5-3 to TRBJ2-1, with 13 bases matching TRBD2. TRBV5-3 is noted as an ORF with a role that remains uncertain. Losses at the gene ends were 4 bases for V and 0 bases for J; bases not matched to a gene: 16. This CDR3 comprises 21 residues.

This chain connects TRBV29-1 to TRBJ2-7; D is undetermined. Trimming pared 4 bases from V and 6 bases from J, leaving 13 bases between. The CDR3 has 12 residues. The germline V gene has CDR1 SQVTM and CDR2 ANQGSEA. CDR3 nucleotides: TGCAGCGTTGTGGGCCCGTCGGTCGAGCAGTACTTC. This sequence encodes CSVVGPSVEQYF.

The chain uses TRBV5-6 and TRBJ2-3; TRBD2 agrees at 9 bases. This CDR3 has 16 residues. The junction had 4 bases not matched to a gene; V was cut back by 0 bases and J by 2 bases. CDR1 SGHDT and CDR2 YYEEEE come from the germline V gene. CDR3 sequence: CASSLGLADFTDTQYF. The CDR3 region has the DNA TGTGCCAGCAGCTTGGGACTAGCGGACTTCACAGATACGCAGTATTTT.

The V and J genes are TRBV30 and TRBJ2-2, with 7 bases that match TRBD1. This CDR3 is built from 14 residues. The junction had 4 bases not matched to a gene; V was cut back by 4 bases and J by 2 bases. Germline-derived CDR1 and CDR2 are GTSNPN and SVGIG (reference sequence). CDR3 nucleotides: TGTGCCTGGAACCGGGACAGTAACACCGGGGAGCTGTTTTTT. Translation gives CAWNRDSNTGELFF.

The J gene is TRBJ1-5, the V gene TRBV28, with 9 positions matching TRBD1. Unmatched junction bases numbered 20, after V lost 5 bases and J lost 6 bases. The CDR3 consists of 19 residues. CDR1 and CDR2 from the germline V gene are MDHEN and SYDVKM. CDR3 region: CASSAGPGTGNNLGQPQHF. CDR3 in DNA: TGTGCCAGCAGTGCAGGTCCTGGGACAGGGAATAACTTGGGTCAGCCCCAGCATTTT.

V usage is TRBV7-3 and J usage is TRBJ2-1; 10 bases are shared with TRBD1. J gave up 7 bases and V 4 bases, and 7 bases lay outside the gene matches. This CDR3 region has 15 residues. Germline-derived CDR1 and CDR2 are SGHTA and FQGTGA. CDR3 sequence reads: CASSSGQGTKNEQFF. Here the CDR3 DNA reads TGTGCCAGCAGCTCGGGACAGGGGACTAAAAATGAGCAGTTCTTC. The complete variable domain, with remaining parts taken from reference TRBV7-3 and TRBJ2-1, reads GAGVSQTPSNKVTEKGKYVELRCDPISGHTALYWYRQSLGQGPEFLIYFQGTGAADDSGLPNDRFFAVRPEGSVSTLKIQRTERGDSAVYLCASSSGQGTKNEQFFGPGTRLTVL.